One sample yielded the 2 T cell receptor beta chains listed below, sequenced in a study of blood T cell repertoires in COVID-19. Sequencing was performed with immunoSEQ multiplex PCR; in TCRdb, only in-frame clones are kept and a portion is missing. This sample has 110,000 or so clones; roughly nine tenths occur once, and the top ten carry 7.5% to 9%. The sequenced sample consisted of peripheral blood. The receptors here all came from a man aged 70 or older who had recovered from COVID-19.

As DNA, the CDR3 is TGTGCCAGCAGCCAAGATTTGGGGGGGTATGCGGGCTACACCTTC. Its translation is CASSQDLGGYAGYTF. This sequence joins TRBV3-1 (or the pseudogene TRBV3-2) and TRBJ1-2, with D perhaps matching TRBD1 (5 bases). Germline V gene data show CDR1 as LGHDT and CDR2 as YNNKEL (reference sequence). The CDR3 consists of 15 residues. V gave up 0 bases and J gave up 8 bases, with 16 bases separating them.

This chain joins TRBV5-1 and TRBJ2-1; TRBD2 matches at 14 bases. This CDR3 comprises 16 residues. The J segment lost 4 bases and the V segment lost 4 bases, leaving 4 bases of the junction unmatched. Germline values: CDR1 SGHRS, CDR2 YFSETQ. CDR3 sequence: CASSRTSGGLYNEQFF. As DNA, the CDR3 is TGCGCCAGCAGCCGGACTAGCGGGGGGCTGTACAATGAGCAGTTCTTC.